Below are 11 T cell receptor beta chains sequenced from a single sample in a study of blood T cell repertoires in COVID-19. Data came from immunoSEQ multiplex PCR; TCRdb stores just in-frame clones and leaves some out. The table has under 400,000 clones, roughly 86% seen once. The sequenced sample consisted of peripheral blood. These TCRs come from a woman in her 30s with COVID-19, enrolled during active disease.

The chain joins TRBV14 to TRBJ2-3, with 11 bases identical to TRBD2. V shed 3 bases and J 6 bases; nucleotides not matched to a gene: 8. Germline V lookup: CDR1 SGHDN, CDR2 FVKESK. CDR3 length: 16 residues. CDR3 residues: CASSHLLAGDLDTQYF. The DNA of the CDR3 is TGTGCCAGCAGCCACCTACTAGCGGGGGACCTGGATACGCAGTATTTT.

The chain uses TRBV6-5 and TRBJ2-1; D ambiguous. Germline values: CDR1 MNHEY, CDR2 SVGAGI. CDR3 length: 11 amino acids. The ends were cut back, 4 bases at V and 6 bases at J, with 4 bases in the middle. CDR3 sequence reads: CASSSSNEQFF. CDR3 nucleotide sequence: TGTGCCAGCAGTTCCAGCAATGAGCAGTTCTTC.

This chain connects TRBV7-9 to TRBJ1-1; 8 positions agree with TRBD1. V gave up 5 bases and J gave up 6 bases; unmatched junction bases: 2. CDR1 SEHNR and CDR2 FQNEAQ come from the germline V gene (reference sequence). The CDR3 runs to 12 residues. The CDR3 region is CASSNRGAEAFF. The DNA of the CDR3 is TGTGCCAGCAGCAACAGGGGGGCTGAAGCTTTCTTT.

The chain links TRBV2 to TRBJ2-1; no clear D gene. The CDR3 length is 12 residues. With 9 bases removed from V and 4 bases from J, the gap between germline ends came to 10 bases. Germline assignment: CDR1 SNHLY and CDR2 FYNNEI. The CDR3 loop reads CASKQQYNEQFF. For the CDR3, the DNA is TGTGCCAGTAAACAACAGTACAATGAGCAGTTCTTC.

The genes are TRBV28 and TRBJ2-7; 11 bases line up with TRBD2. V dropped 8 bases and J dropped 4; count of bases not matched to a gene: 10. CDR1 is MDHEN, CDR2 SYDVKM, per germline. This CDR3 has 15 amino acids. The CDR3 nucleotides are TGTGCCAGCGCCAGCCTCACTAGCGGGAGATACGAGCAGTACTTC. This sequence encodes CASASLTSGRYEQYF.

The chain couples TRBV9 to TRBJ2-7, with TRBD2 identical over 12 bases. The CDR3 consists of 14 residues. Germline V gene lookup returns CDR1 SGDLS and CDR2 YYNGEE. With V trimmed by 2 bases and J by 7 bases, 4 bases remained unmatched. Written as DNA, the CDR3 is TGTGCCAGCAGCGTGACTAGCGGGGGCCTGGAGCAGTACTTC. The encoded protein is CASSVTSGGLEQYF.

The rearrangement links TRBV7-8 to TRBJ2-7; 9 nucleotides align to TRBD2. This CDR3 comprises 15 residues. Unmatched junction bases numbered 4, after V lost 0 bases and J lost 4 bases. Germline V lookup: CDR1 SGHVS, CDR2 FQNEAQ. DNA for the CDR3: TGTGCCAGCAGCTTAGCGTCTAGCGGGAAGTACGAGCAGTACTTC. It encodes CASSLASSGKYEQYF.

This clone was seen just once. The J gene is TRBJ2-2, the V gene TRBV28, with D hard to call. CDR1 and CDR2 from the germline V gene are MDHEN and SYDVKM. This CDR3 has 14 amino acids. Trimming pared 2 bases from V and 6 bases from J, leaving 10 bases between. CDR3 nucleotide sequence: TGTGCCAGCAGTTTACCCGACTTATCCGGGGAGCTGTTTTTT. This gives the protein CASSLPDLSGELFF.

The chain recombines TRBV19 with TRBJ2-1, with D maybe TRBD2 (5 bases). Germline CDR1 LNHDA, CDR2 SQIVND (reference sequence). V shed 3 bases and J shed 4 bases, with 7 bases lying between them. This CDR3 spans 13 amino acids. As DNA, the CDR3 is TGTGCCAGTAGTATCCAGCGGTACAATGAGCAGTTCTTC. This gives the protein CASSIQRYNEQFF.

On this clone itself: One junction end disagrees with the germline gene, perhaps due to a read error. This chain connects TRBV7-7 to TRBJ2-2, with a possible D match to TRBD2 (6 bases). The CDR3 consists of 17 residues. The germline V gene encodes CDR1 SSHAT and CDR2 FNYEAQ (reference sequence). Here the CDR3 DNA reads TGTGCTAGCAGCTTAGCGACGGGACTCGACAACACCGGGGAGCTGTTTTTT. It yields the protein CASSLATGLDNTGELFF.

V and J are TRBV5-8 and TRBJ2-7; 7 bases fit TRBD1. This CDR3 is built from 13 residues. J was trimmed by 2 bases and V by 9 bases; bases with no gene match: 8. Germline CDR1 SGHTS, CDR2 YDEGEE. The CDR3 protein is CATVDRPAYEQYF. CDR3 in DNA: TGTGCCACCGTGGACAGGCCTGCCTACGAGCAGTACTTC.